This T cell receptor (beta chain) was retrieved from a study of blood T cell repertoires in COVID-19. Authors' processing steps: Reference gene primer amplification gave nucleated cell count estimates. The method was immunoSEQ multiplex PCR; TCRdb's version includes in-frame clones alone and lacks a portion of them. V and J calls and clone size are as listed in that table; D and trimming were resolved from the DNA. The sample contains some 220,000 clones, roughly 84% of which appear only once. Per germline, CDR1 SGHDT and CDR2 YYEEEE. Trimming took 2 bases from V and 3 from J, leaving 16 bases between them. This CDR3 contains 16 residues.

The gene calls are TRBV5-6 and TRBJ2-3; maybe TRBD2 (6 bases). This receptor was obtained from a man aged 50-59 years with active or convalescent COVID-19. Input material: peripheral blood. The CDR3, as DNA: TGTGCCAGCAGCTTCCTCTCACGGGAGAAGACAGATACGCAGTATTTT. It encodes CASSFLSREKTDTQYF.